One sample yielded the 10 T cell receptor beta chains listed below, sequenced in a study of T cell changes during pregnancy in multiple sclerosis. Generated by immunoSEQ multiplex PCR, the TCRdb table keeps only in-frame clones and is missing some. The table includes 50,000 to 65,000 clones, approximately 93% detected once. The specimen comprised CD8+ T cells from peripheral blood mononuclear cells, sampled in the second trimester of pregnancy. Source of these receptors: a female donor with multiple sclerosis, enrolled in a pregnancy study.

V and J are TRBV28 and TRBJ2-7, with TRBD1 identical over 7 bases. The CDR3 loop spans 13 amino acids. The germline V gene encodes CDR1 MDHEN and CDR2 SYDVKM. The J segment lost 4 bases and the V segment lost 5 bases, leaving 5 bases of the junction unmatched. CDR3 loop: CASSNRGSYEQYF. The CDR3 coding sequence is TGTGCCAGCAGTAACAGGGGTTCATACGAGCAGTACTTC.

The chain uses TRBV5-4 and TRBJ1-5, with a weak D call TRBD1 (5 bases). Germline loops: CDR1 SGHNT, CDR2 YYREEE (reference sequence). The CDR3 contains 15 residues. Trimming cost V 3 bases and J 4 bases, with 14 bases left between them. CDR3 protein: CASSWGPGVNQPQHF. CDR3 coding DNA: TGTGCCAGCAGCTGGGGCCCTGGGGTGAATCAGCCCCAGCATTTT.

This rearrangement joins TRBV7-6 to TRBJ2-7; TRBD2 is a possible D gene (5 bases). There are 12 residues in the CDR3. Trimming pared 5 bases from V and 5 bases from J, leaving 10 bases between. Germline loops: CDR1 SGHVS, CDR2 FNYEAQ. CDR3 region: CASSQEGNEQYF. The CDR3 DNA follows: TGTGCCAGCAGCCAAGAGGGTAACGAGCAGTACTTC.

The V and J genes are TRBV4-3 and TRBJ2-2; perhaps TRBD2 as D (5 bases). Germline values: CDR1 LGHNA, CDR2 YSLEER. V was pared by 0 bases and J by 7 bases, with 12 bases between. The CDR3 is made up of 15 amino acids. The CDR3 DNA reads TGCGCCAGCAGCCAAGACAGGAGGATTGACGGGGAGCTGTTTTTT. This sequence encodes CASSQDRRIDGELFF.

The chain has TRBV6-1 and TRBJ2-1; TRBD1 aligns across 9 bases. V gave up 5 bases and J gave up 10 bases; unmatched junction bases: 9. The CDR3 has 14 residues. The V gene's germline CDR1 is MNHNS and CDR2 SASEGT. The CDR3 reads CASSPGQGLKEQFF. CDR3 coding DNA: TGTGCCAGCAGTCCGGGACAGGGCCTCAAAGAGCAGTTCTTC.

For the CDR3, the DNA is TGTGCCTGGAGTGTACGGGGGAGGTTTCGCAATCAGCCCCAGCATTTT. Translating gives CAWSVRGRFRNQPQHF. The rearrangement links TRBV30 to TRBJ1-5, with D possibly TRBD1 on 5 matching bases. Trimming stripped 0 bases from V and 2 bases from J, with 14 bases between. CDR1 is GTSNPN and CDR2 is SVGIG in the germline V gene (reference sequence). The CDR3 runs 16 residues.

The chain combines TRBV27 with TRBJ1-2, with 7 bases that match TRBD1. CDR1 is MNHEY and CDR2 is SMNVEV in the germline V gene (reference sequence). V trimming: 6 bases; J trimming: 8 bases; junction bases outside the gene matches: 6. The CDR3 runs 12 residues. The CDR3: CASSPGGWGYTF. CDR3 in DNA: TGTGCCAGCAGCCCAGGGGGATGGGGCTACACCTTC.

The gene calls are TRBV27 and TRBJ2-7, with D possibly matching TRBD2 (6 bases). Germline V gene lookup returns CDR1 MNHEY and CDR2 SMNVEV (reference sequence). There are 15 residues in the CDR3. The V gene lost 0 bases and the J gene lost 3 bases, with 12 bases spanning the gap. The CDR3 sequence is CASSLSWGDDYEQYF. As DNA, the CDR3 is TGTGCCAGCAGTTTATCCTGGGGGGACGACTACGAGCAGTACTTC.

V usage is TRBV4-1 and J usage is TRBJ2-7; 7 nucleotides align to TRBD1. This CDR3 has 15 amino acids. Germline V gene sequence: CDR1 MGHRA, CDR2 YSYEKL. J gave up 1 base and V 4 bases, and 7 bases lay outside the gene matches. CDR3 residues: CASSLGQDSSYEQYF. The CDR3 DNA is TGCGCCAGCAGCCTCGGACAGGACTCATCCTACGAGCAGTACTTC.

The genes are TRBV5-4 and TRBJ1-1; 7 nucleotides align to TRBD1. Germline V gene data show CDR1 as SGHNT and CDR2 as YYREEE (reference sequence). The CDR3 totals 14 residues. The J segment lost 1 base and the V segment lost 8 bases, leaving 8 bases of the junction unmatched. The CDR3 spells CASWGRGQNTEAFF. CDR3 nucleotide sequence: TGTGCCAGTTGGGGTAGGGGGCAGAACACTGAAGCTTTCTTT.